This is a list of T cell receptor beta chains from one sample in a study of control samples from healthy donors and cancer patients. Profiled with immunoSEQ multiplex PCR; TCRdb holds only in-frame clones, not every one. The data hold 45,000 to 60,000 clones, with around 80% observed a single time. Sequenced: blood. These TCRs come from a man in his 70s in good health. CDR3s include the opening cysteine and the closing phenylalanine or tryptophan. The order of the fields is J gene, V gene, clone size, D gene, CDR3 protein, CDR3 DNA. The D gene is left open where the match is weak. Rows may omit the clone size; those that give it use once, few, many or a size class.

TRBJ2-3 | TRBV4-2 | - | - | CASSQASRDTDTQYF | TGTGCCAGCAGCCAGGCCTCCAGGGATACAGATACGCAGTATTTT
TRBJ1-2 | TRBV4-1 | - | - | CASSQDPTLHHGYTF | TGCGCCAGCAGCCAAGACCCAACGCTACATCATGGCTACACCTTC
TRBJ1-2 | TRBV6-6 | few | - | CASSPWEEGYGYTF | TGTGCCAGCAGCCCCTGGGAGGAAGGCTATGGCTACACCTTC
TRBJ2-1 | TRBV7-2 | few | - | CASNHGGAPWDEQFF | TGTGCCAGCAACCATGGGGGGGCTCCTTGGGATGAGCAGTTCTTC
TRBJ1-5 | TRBV5-1 | - | - | CASSLDGTNQPQHF | TGCGCCAGCAGCTTGGACGGGACAAATCAGCCCCAGCATTTT
TRBJ1-2 | TRBV5-4 | - | - | CASSRDGNYGYTF | TGTGCCAGCAGCAGAGACGGAAACTATGGCTACACCTTC
TRBJ1-4 | TRBV19 | - | - | CASSTGRSTNEKLFF | TGTGCCAGTAGTACCGGACGCTCAACTAATGAAAAACTGTTTTTT
TRBJ2-7 | TRBV10-3 | few | TRBD2 | CAISGGGFGSYEQYF | TGTGCCATCAGTGGGGGGGGATTCGGCTCCTACGAGCAGTACTTC
TRBJ2-6 | TRBV2 | - | - | CASSVAPGANVLTF | TGTGCCAGCAGTGTGGCCCCTGGGGCCAACGTCCTGACTTTC
TRBJ2-1 | TRBV20-1 | - | - | CSASLNRMGRLNEQFF | TGCAGTGCTAGTCTCAACCGGATGGGGAGACTCAATGAGCAGTTCTTC
TRBJ2-7 | TRBV6-5 | - | TRBD1 | CASSHRTGTYYEQYF | TGTGCCAGCAGTCATCGGACAGGTACTTACTACGAGCAGTACTTC
TRBJ1-1 | TRBV28 | - | - | CASSITGYTEAFF | TGTGCCAGCAGTATTACAGGGTACACTGAAGCTTTCTTT
TRBJ2-1 | TRBV5-1 | - | TRBD2 | CASRIESGGRVYNEQFF | TGCGCCAGCAGGATTGAAAGCGGGGGTAGGGTCTACAATGAGCAGTTCTTC
TRBJ2-5 | TRBV29-1 | - | - | CSVEVTGVYQETQYF | TGCAGCGTTGAAGTGACGGGAGTGTACCAAGAGACCCAGTACTTC
TRBJ1-3 | TRBV28 | - | - | CASSTPGHEISGNTIYF | TGTGCCAGCAGTACCCCGGGACACGAAATTTCTGGAAACACCATATATTTT
TRBJ2-5 | TRBV29-1 | - | - | CSAEGGQRETQYF | TGCAGCGCGGAGGGTGGCCAGAGAGAGACCCAGTACTTC
TRBJ2-3 | TRBV5-4 | - | - | CASSFGQGSTDTQYF | TGTGCCAGCAGCTTCGGCCAGGGGAGCACAGATACGCAGTATTTT
TRBJ1-1 | TRBV3-1/TRBV3-2 | - | - | CASTSGASEAFF | TGTGCCAGCACCTCCGGGGCTTCTGAAGCTTTCTTT
TRBJ1-1 | TRBV9 | - | TRBD1 | CASSVTGGPDTEAFF | TGTGCCAGCAGCGTTACAGGGGGCCCGGACACTGAAGCTTTCTTT
TRBJ1-4 | TRBV7-2 | - | TRBD1 | CASSPRGQVVNEKLFF | TGTGCCAGCAGCCCCAGGGGGCAGGTAGTTAATGAAAAACTGTTTTTT
TRBJ1-1 | TRBV18 | - | TRBD1 | CASSPMTGVEAFF | TGTGCCAGCTCACCGATGACAGGGGTTGAAGCTTTCTTT
TRBJ2-1 | TRBV10-1 | once | - | CASSEAGTGVYNEQFF | TGCGCCAGCAGTGAGGCCGGGACCGGGGTCTACAATGAGCAGTTCTTC
TRBJ2-1 | TRBV28 | - | TRBD2 | CASSSGTSGGRTYNEQFF | TGTGCCAGCAGCTCCGGGACTAGCGGGGGTCGAACGTACAATGAGCAGTTCTTC
TRBJ2-1 | TRBV28 | - | - | CASSLIGGWVSGDTNNEQFF | TGTGCCAGCAGTTTAATTGGTGGTTGGGTATCAGGGGACACAAACAATGAGCAGTTCTTC